This TCR beta chain was observed in a study of human T cells and chemical hapten exposure (dated by TCRdb to the early 2020s). About the study as a whole: Libraries were combined into a pool for sequencing, and differences in TCR yield between samples came mainly from small differences in library volumes within the pool. Both TCR alpha and TCR beta chains were sequenced from each blood RNA sample. Peripheral blood TCR repertoire changes were tracked in vivo in alopecia patients during primary and secondary sensitization to the hapten diphenylcyclopropenone (DPC).

The library was obtained by RACE. Data came from a NextSeq 500. During library preparation, unique molecular identifiers were attached to individual cDNA molecules so that TCRs could be counted quantitatively and reproducibly. The study's processing was this. A median of about 100,000 TCRs per sample was observed, with a range of roughly 20,000 to 750,000. The Decombinator software suite was used to annotate V, J and CDR3 in the TCR reads. Every sample was subsampled to the same number of TCRs (28,000) for the PS versus PT1 abundance plots. TCRs were defined as expanded if absent before sensitization and observed at least eight times at the 2-week time point. TCRdb handled the public reads itself, with Q25 trimming in fastp and clone calling in MiXCR, and kept productive beta chains. Rows merge per CDR3 protein into single entries with the most common DNA and genes. TCRdb's processing, not the authors' own work, is the source of the V and J calls. Present in this sample are some 65,000 distinct CDR3 sequences, under 7.5% of which were seen just once. The top ten clonotypes cover roughly 3% of the sample.

Trimming at the junction amounts to 4 bases on V and 3 bases on J, and the germline ends lie 16 bases apart. The germline V gene sets CDR1 to SGHVS and CDR2 to FQNEAQ. From the cysteine through the phenylalanine, the CDR3 covers 16 amino acids. Solely the CDR3 DNA is kept, with 48 bases framed from the first base. The time point label, as the study defines it: healthy volunteer bleed at 6 weeks. Total RNA was extracted from unfractionated whole blood that had been collected in Tempus Blood RNA tubes. Five or six healthy volunteers were used as TCR sequencing controls and were bled at day 0, 2 weeks and 6 weeks. Summary of the overall study and its limitations: Repeated subsampling changed both the strength of the expansion versus patch-test correlation and the threshold at which that correlation became significant. The number of TCRs above 1 in 1000 frequency did not change with DPC sensitization; there was no evidence of global repertoire structure alterations.

This clonotype was found a few times. It lacks a known antigen. There are no base qualities to consult, and no much larger clone falls within one base. This chain is built from TRBV7-8 and TRBJ2-1; a tentative D match to TRBD1 spans 7 bases. Sequencing was done on a sample of whole blood. This receptor was obtained from a female donor in good health. Some clones in this sample may be carry-over from other donors' samples. The nucleotide sequence is given as TGTGCCAGCAGCTCAGGGGGGCGGCAGAACTACAATGAGCAGTTCTTC. This sequence encodes CASSSGGRQNYNEQFF.